The rows below give T cell receptor beta chains drawn from one sample of a study of T cell responses to AZD1222 COVID-19 vaccine. Repertoires were generated with immunoSEQ multiplex PCR, while TCRdb's copy carries only in-frame clones and drops some. This sample has over 100,000 clones, with approximately 86% found just once. Specimen: peripheral blood, collected on day 0 of AZD1222 vaccination. The receptors originated from an adult in good health. CDR3s include the opening cysteine and the closing phenylalanine or tryptophan. A D gene is named only where the DNA matches it firmly. Clone sizes are given selectively: once, few, many, or a class where the clone is expanded.

CDR3 DNA: TGCGCCAGCAGCGTCGGGACAGGGCTCACTGAAGCTTTCTTT; CDR3 protein: CASSVGTGLTEAFF; J gene: TRBJ1-1; D gene: TRBD1; V gene: TRBV5-1; clone size: NA
CDR3 DNA: TGTGCCAGTAGTCTAACCCCCGGACTAGCGGGACTCACAGATACGCAGTATTTT; CDR3 protein: CASSLTPGLAGLTDTQYF; J gene: TRBJ2-3; D gene: TRBD2; V gene: TRBV19; clone size: NA
CDR3 DNA: TGTGCCAGCAGCTTACAGTCCAGGGCGACTGAAGCTTTCTTT; CDR3 protein: CASSLQSRATEAFF; J gene: TRBJ1-1; D gene: NA; V gene: TRBV7-2; clone size: NA
CDR3 DNA: TGTGCCACACAGGGTCCATATTCACCCCTCCACTTT; CDR3 protein: CATQGPYSPLHF; J gene: TRBJ1-6; D gene: NA; V gene: TRBV28; clone size: once
CDR3 DNA: TGTGCCAGCAGCCCTGGGACGGCGCGAACCTACGAGCAGTACTTC; CDR3 protein: CASSPGTARTYEQYF; J gene: TRBJ2-7; D gene: NA; V gene: TRBV11-3; clone size: NA
CDR3 DNA: TGTGCCAGCAGTACTCCCTCTTCCCTCACCGGGGAGCTGTTTTTT; CDR3 protein: CASSTPSSLTGELFF; J gene: TRBJ2-2; D gene: NA; V gene: TRBV28; clone size: NA
CDR3 DNA: TGTGCCAGCAACTTGGGTGATTCACCCCTCCACTTT; CDR3 protein: CASNLGDSPLHF; J gene: TRBJ1-6; D gene: NA; V gene: TRBV7-9; clone size: once
CDR3 DNA: TGTGCCAGCAGTTCTGGACCATTCACAGATACGCAGTATTTT; CDR3 protein: CASSSGPFTDTQYF; J gene: TRBJ2-3; D gene: NA; V gene: TRBV27; clone size: NA
CDR3 DNA: TGTGCCAGCACCCGGACGGCTTCCTCCTACGAGCAGTACTTC; CDR3 protein: CASTRTASSYEQYF; J gene: TRBJ2-7; D gene: NA; V gene: TRBV7-9; clone size: NA
CDR3 DNA: TGTGCCAGCAGTAAGGGACCGATGAACACTGAAGCTTTCTTT; CDR3 protein: CASSKGPMNTEAFF; J gene: TRBJ1-1; D gene: NA; V gene: TRBV6-5; clone size: NA
CDR3 DNA: TGTGCCAGCAGTTACTTGGACGTTCTTAGCAATCAGCCCCAGCATTTT; CDR3 protein: CASSYLDVLSNQPQHF; J gene: TRBJ1-5; D gene: NA; V gene: TRBV6-2/TRBV6-3; clone size: NA
CDR3 DNA: TGTGCCAGCAGTGGGGGGGCAGTGGGCATTCAGTACTTC; CDR3 protein: CASSGGAVGIQYF; J gene: TRBJ2-4; D gene: NA; V gene: TRBV27; clone size: NA